These 8 T cell receptor beta chains share one sample of origin, sequenced in a study of response to subunit inactivated influenza vaccine. TCRdb processed the RT-PCR reads anew with MiXCR; each CDR3 protein has one entry. The sample lists about 520,000 distinct CDR3 sequences, less than 7.5% occurring once. Source: PBMCs from blood, taken around 2 years after vaccination. These TCRs come from a man aged 50-75 years who received an inactivated influenza vaccine.

This clonotype has more than one count but fewer than ten. The chain recombines TRBV11-2 with TRBJ2-7, with D unclear. With 7 bases removed from V and 6 bases from J, the gap between germline ends came to 16 bases. This CDR3 region has 13 residues. Germline V CDR1 and CDR2: SGHAT, FQNNGV. The CDR3 DNA sequence: TGTGCCAGCACCCCGATTCGGCAAGTCGAGCAGTACTTC. It encodes CASTPIRQVEQYF.

The chain has TRBV20-1 and TRBJ1-6, with D possibly TRBD1 on 5 matching bases. Germline lookup yields CDR1 DFQATT and CDR2 SNEGSKA (reference sequence). V shed 6 bases and J shed 6 bases, with 12 bases lying between them. The CDR3 runs to 13 residues. CDR3 sequence (DNA): TGCAGTGCGCCGGGACCGAGTAATTCACCCCTCCACTTT. This codes for CSAPGPSNSPLHF.

At least ten counts were recorded for this clonotype. This chain connects TRBV30 to TRBJ2-5; 9 bases map to TRBD2. V lost 3 bases to trimming and J lost 4 bases; unmatched junction nucleotides: 6. This CDR3 has 14 residues. The V gene's germline CDR1 is GTSNPN and CDR2 SVGIG (reference sequence). In DNA, the CDR3 is TGTGCCTGGAGCCCGGGACTAGCCTCAGAGACCCAGTACTTC. Protein product: CAWSPGLASETQYF.

This clonotype was seen only a few times. The rearrangement joins TRBV10-3 to TRBJ2-1, with D perhaps assigned TRBD1 or TRBD2 (5 bases each). There are 13 residues in the CDR3. The V end lost 8 bases, the J end lost 8 bases, and 16 bases lay between the germline ends. In germline, CDR1 is ENHRY, CDR2 SYGVKD. The CDR3 DNA reads as TGTGCCATCGCCGGGACGCTCTCCGATGAGCAGTTCTTC. Amino acids: CAIAGTLSDEQFF.

The rearrangement joins TRBV6-1 to TRBJ2-5; D uncertain. The germline gives CDR1 MNHNS, CDR2 SASEGT. V lost 3 bases and J 4 bases, leaving 9 bases between the germline ends. There are 13 residues in the CDR3. The CDR3 sequence is CASSDSSGETQYF. CDR3 coding DNA: TGTGCCAGCAGTGATTCGTCGGGAGAGACCCAGTACTTC.

The chain links TRBV3-1 to TRBJ1-2; D not resolved. This CDR3 spans 17 amino acids. With 2 bases removed from V and 5 bases from J, the gap between germline ends came to 21 bases. Germline V gene data show CDR1 as LGHDT and CDR2 as YNNKEL (reference sequence). Here the CDR3 reads CASSQSLTGSLLYGYTF. CDR3 sequence (DNA): TGTGCCAGCAGCCAATCATTAACGGGCTCCCTATTATATGGCTACACCTTC.

This clonotype has just a few counts. The V gene is TRBV20-1, the J gene TRBJ1-5; TRBD1 agrees at 7 bases. Germline V gene sequence: CDR1 DFQATT, CDR2 SNEGSKA (reference sequence). J gave up 3 bases and V 6 bases, and 5 bases lay outside the gene matches. The CDR3 spans 13 residues. CDR3 sequence (DNA): TGCAGTGCCTTAGGGACAGTCAATCAGCCCCAGCATTTT. Protein: CSALGTVNQPQHF.

The chain uses TRBV5-1 and TRBJ2-1; a weak D match, TRBD1 (6 bases). Germline V gene data show CDR1 as SGHRS and CDR2 as YFSETQ. The germline V and J ends were trimmed by 0 bases and 3 bases, with 13 bases remaining between them. The CDR3 consists of 16 residues. The CDR3 DNA reads TGCGCCAGCAGCTTGGGACAGGCCCGCATCTACAATGAGCAGTTCTTC. Protein sequence: CASSLGQARIYNEQFF. The variable domain in full, completed from reference TRBV5-1 and TRBJ2-1, reads KAGVTQTPRYLIKTRGQQVTLSCSPISGHRSVSWYQQTPGQGLQFLFEYFSETQRNKGNFPGRFSGRQFSNSRSEMNVSTLELGDSALYLCASSLGQARIYNEQFFGPGTRLTVL.